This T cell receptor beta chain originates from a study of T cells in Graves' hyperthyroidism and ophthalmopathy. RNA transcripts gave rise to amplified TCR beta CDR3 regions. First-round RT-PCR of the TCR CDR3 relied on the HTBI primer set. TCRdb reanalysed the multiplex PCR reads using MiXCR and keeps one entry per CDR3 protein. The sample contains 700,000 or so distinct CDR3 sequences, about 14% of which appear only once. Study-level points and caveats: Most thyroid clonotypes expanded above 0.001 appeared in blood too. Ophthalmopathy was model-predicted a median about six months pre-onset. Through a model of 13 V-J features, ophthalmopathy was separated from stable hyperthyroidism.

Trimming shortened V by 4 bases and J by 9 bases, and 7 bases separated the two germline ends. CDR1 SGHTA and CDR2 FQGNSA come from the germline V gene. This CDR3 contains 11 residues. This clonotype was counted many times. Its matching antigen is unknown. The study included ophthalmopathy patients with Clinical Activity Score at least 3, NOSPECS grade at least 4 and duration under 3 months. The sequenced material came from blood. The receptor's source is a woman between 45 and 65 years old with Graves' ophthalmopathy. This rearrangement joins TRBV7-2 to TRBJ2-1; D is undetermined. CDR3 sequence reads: CASSSGSEQFF. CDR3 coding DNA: TGTGCCAGCAGCTCCGGTAGTGAGCAGTTCTTC.